This passage covers 21 T cell receptor beta chains from one sample sequenced in a study of cytomegalovirus exposure and HLA in healthy donors. 13 Jbeta primers and 60 Vbeta primers were used for the PCR. Sequencing used immunoSEQ multiplex PCR; TCRdb keeps in-frame clones, though not all of them. The sample has some 150,000 clones, around 77% seen once; the top ten hold approximately 2.2%. Sequencing was performed on PBMCs. The origin of the receptors is a woman in her twenties or thirties in good health and CMV-seropositive.

The DNA for the CDR3 is TGTGCCTGGAGTGGAATCCCGGGACAGGGATCAGTAAAGGGCTACGAGCAGTACTTC. Translating gives CAWSGIPGQGSVKGYEQYF. This chain joins TRBV30 and TRBJ2-7; TRBD1 agrees at 9 bases. Germline V gives CDR1 GTSNPN, CDR2 SVGIG (reference sequence). V dropped 1 base and J dropped 3; count of bases not matched to a gene: 19. The CDR3 is 19 residues long.

The CDR3 spells CASSTRTEPFATNEKLFF. The CDR3 coding sequence is TGTGCCAGCAGCACACGGACAGAACCATTTGCAACTAATGAAAAACTGTTTTTT. This chain uses TRBV13 with TRBJ1-4; possible D gene TRBD1, 6 bases. V lost 5 bases and J lost 0, with 19 bases in between. The CDR3 runs to 18 residues. Germline V gene sequence: CDR1 PRHDT, CDR2 FYEKMQ (reference sequence).

This clone appeared once. V gene TRBV30 combines with J gene TRBJ1-1; perhaps TRBD1 as D (5 bases). V lost 6 bases to trimming and J lost 1 base, with 15 bases between them. The CDR3 has 14 residues. Germline assignment: CDR1 GTSNPN and CDR2 SVGIG (reference sequence). The DNA for the CDR3 is TGTGCCTGTTTTCAGGGTTGGGGGAACACTGAAGCTTTCTTT. It translates to CACFQGWGNTEAFF.

This clone was detected only a few times. This chain uses TRBV15 with TRBJ1-6, with TRBD1 matching over 7 bases. There are 15 residues in the CDR3. Losses at the gene ends were 1 base for V and 9 bases for J; bases not matched to a gene: 6. Germline CDR1 reads LNHNV; CDR2 reads YYDKDF (reference sequence). The CDR3 sequence is CATSRVGSGGSPLHF. CDR3 in DNA: TGTGCCACCAGCAGAGTAGGGTCAGGGGGTTCACCCCTCCACTTT.

This chain connects TRBV5-1 to TRBJ1-4; D not resolved. Trimming left V 6 bases short and J 4 bases short, with 16 bases between. Germline CDR1 SGHRS, CDR2 YFSETQ. The CDR3 has 15 residues. DNA of the CDR3: TGCGCCAGCACCCCGAGCGGACGGGGTAATGAAAAACTGTTTTTT. It yields the protein CASTPSGRGNEKLFF.

The chain joins TRBV10-3 to TRBJ2-7; 9 nucleotides line up with TRBD1. This CDR3 has 24 residues. The trim removed 0 bases at V and 1 base at J, leaving 28 bases unmatched. Per the germline V gene, CDR1 is ENHRY and CDR2 is SYGVKD. The CDR3 DNA follows: TGTGCCATCAGTGAGTCCGCTTATCAGCAGAGAAGTAAAAAAACAGGGGGCGAGTCCTACGAGCAGTACTTC. Its translation: CAISESAYQQRSKKTGGESYEQYF.

The chain joins TRBV18 to TRBJ2-5; D possibly corresponds to TRBD1 (7 bases). Germline V gives CDR1 KGHSH, CDR2 LQKENI. CDR3 length: 14 residues. V lost 5 bases to trimming and J lost 4 bases, with 14 bases between them. The CDR3: CASSAQGGRETQYF. As DNA, the CDR3 is TGTGCCAGCTCAGCTCAGGGGGGAAGAGAGACCCAGTACTTC.

This rearrangement joins TRBV15 to TRBJ2-2; 13 bases are a match to TRBD2. This CDR3 is 15 amino acids long. The germline CDR1 and CDR2 sequences are LNHNV and YYDKDF (reference sequence). The J segment lost 5 bases and the V segment lost 3 bases, leaving 0 bases of the junction unmatched. CDR3 sequence (DNA): TGTGCCACCAGCAGGACTAGCGGGGGGACCGGGGAGCTGTTTTTT. Amino acids: CATSRTSGGTGELFF.

In DNA, the CDR3 is TGTGCCAGCAGTTCATCTAGCGGGAGGCCCGGGGAGCTGTTTTTT. This sequence encodes CASSSSSGRPGELFF. The rearrangement links TRBV6-5 to TRBJ2-2; 11 nucleotides match TRBD2. J was trimmed by 6 bases and V by 4 bases; bases with no gene match: 4. The CDR3 has 15 residues. From germline, CDR1 is MNHEY and CDR2 SVGAGI.

The chain uses TRBV29-1 and TRBJ2-3; possibly TRBD1 for D (5 bases). The V end was cut by 2 bases, the J end by 6 bases, with 12 bases between. Germline V lookup: CDR1 SQVTM, CDR2 ANQGSEA. The CDR3 is 13 residues long. DNA of the CDR3: TGCAGCGTTGAAAAGGGGTCGAGGGATACGCAGTATTTT. Translation gives CSVEKGSRDTQYF.

The chain joins TRBV30 to TRBJ1-1; D is undetermined. V lost 5 bases and J lost 2, with 9 bases in between. Germline CDR1 and CDR2: GTSNPN and SVGIG (reference sequence). This CDR3 region has 12 residues. CDR3 DNA: TGTGCCTGGGAACAGATTAACACTGAAGCTTTCTTT. It translates to CAWEQINTEAFF.

The chain employs TRBV2 and TRBJ1-5, with 9 nucleotides matching TRBD1. CDR3 length: 16 amino acids. Germline CDR1 and CDR2: SNHLY and FYNNEI. The J segment lost 3 bases and the V segment lost 6 bases, leaving 9 bases of the junction unmatched. CDR3 nucleotides: TGTGCCAGCAGGGCCCTGGGACAGGGAGACAATCAGCCCCAGCATTTT. Encoded protein: CASRALGQGDNQPQHF.

In its sample, this clone was seen a few times. The CDR3 here is CATSSGTEAFF. CDR3 DNA sequence: TGTGCCACCTCCTCCGGGACTGAAGCTTTCTTT. The J gene is TRBJ1-1, the V gene TRBV10-3; no definite D call. The V and J ends lost 10 bases and 5 bases respectively, with 11 bases between them. This CDR3 contains 11 residues. Germline CDR1 ENHRY, CDR2 SYGVKD.

V is TRBV21-1 and J is TRBJ1-4; the D call TRBD1 from the table was never checked on the DNA. TRBV21-1 has pseudogene status. The CDR3 totals 16 residues. The CDR3 sequence: CASSKGQGASNEKLFF. DNA for the CDR3: TGTGCCAGCAGCAAGGGACAGGGGGCTTCTAATGAAAAACTGTTTTTT.

The chain links TRBV13 to TRBJ1-4; tentatively, D is TRBD1 (5 bases). The CDR3 is 15 amino acids. From germline, CDR1 is PRHDT and CDR2 FYEKMQ (reference sequence). V dropped 0 bases and J dropped 10 bases, with 15 bases sitting between them. The CDR3 DNA follows: TGTGCCAGCAGCTTAGGCGGGGGAGCATTCCGAAAACTGTTTTTT. Amino acid sequence: CASSLGGGAFRKLFF.

On this clone itself: This CDR3 is also generated by other DNA sequences in the sample. The chain has TRBV9 and TRBJ1-1; D gene unclear. The germline V and J ends were trimmed by 0 bases and 1 base, with 7 bases remaining between them. CDR1 is SGDLS and CDR2 is YYNGEE in the germline V gene. CDR3 length: 14 residues. CDR3: CASSVGPGNTEAFF. The DNA for the CDR3 is TGTGCCAGCAGCGTAGGACCGGGGAACACTGAAGCTTTCTTT.

This clone was seen more than once but under ten times. The J gene is TRBJ2-1, the V gene TRBV30; 11 nucleotides agree with TRBD2. Germline CDR1 reads GTSNPN; CDR2 reads SVGIG (reference sequence). The CDR3 is made up of 15 amino acids. Unmatched junction bases numbered 4, after V lost 2 bases and J lost 4 bases. Written as DNA, the CDR3 is TGTGCCTGGAGTCCCGGGACTAGCGGATACAATGAGCAGTTCTTC. Amino acid sequence: CAWSPGTSGYNEQFF.

A few counts support this clone. The J gene is TRBJ1-5, the V gene TRBV19; D perhaps matches TRBD1 (6 bases). Trimming removed 4 bases from V and 0 bases from J, with 13 bases in between. CDR1 and CDR2 from the germline V gene are LNHDA and SQIVND (reference sequence). The CDR3 totals 16 residues. CDR3 nucleotide sequence: TGTGCCAGTAGTACCCTCCTACAGGGTAGCAATCAGCCCCAGCATTTT. It yields the protein CASSTLLQGSNQPQHF.

This chain connects TRBV4-3 to TRBJ2-1; the match to TRBD2 covers 9 bases. V trimming: 0 bases; J trimming: 3 bases; junction bases outside the gene matches: 6. The germline gives CDR1 LGHNA, CDR2 YSLEER. This CDR3 has 17 residues. CDR3 DNA sequence: TGCGCCAGCAGCCAAGATTTGGCTAGCGGGGTCTACAATGAGCAGTTCTTC. It encodes CASSQDLASGVYNEQFF.

This chain links TRBV13 with TRBJ2-7, with TRBD1 identical over 7 bases. The junction had 5 bases not matched to a gene; V was cut back by 0 bases and J by 6 bases. This CDR3 region has 14 residues. Germline CDR1 reads PRHDT; CDR2 reads FYEKMQ (reference sequence). The CDR3 DNA follows: TGTGCCAGCAGCTTAGGACAGGGGACGGGCGAGCAGTACTTC. Residues: CASSLGQGTGEQYF.

This clone was counted only a few times. V and J are TRBV11-2 and TRBJ1-1; 8 positions agree with TRBD1. Trimming at V came to 0 bases and at J to 8 bases, leaving 2 bases not matched to a gene. Germline values: CDR1 SGHAT, CDR2 FQNNGV. The length of the CDR3 is 13 residues. CDR3 sequence reads: CASSLERTGEAFF. Written as DNA, the CDR3 is TGTGCCAGCAGCTTAGAGAGGACAGGGGAAGCTTTCTTT.